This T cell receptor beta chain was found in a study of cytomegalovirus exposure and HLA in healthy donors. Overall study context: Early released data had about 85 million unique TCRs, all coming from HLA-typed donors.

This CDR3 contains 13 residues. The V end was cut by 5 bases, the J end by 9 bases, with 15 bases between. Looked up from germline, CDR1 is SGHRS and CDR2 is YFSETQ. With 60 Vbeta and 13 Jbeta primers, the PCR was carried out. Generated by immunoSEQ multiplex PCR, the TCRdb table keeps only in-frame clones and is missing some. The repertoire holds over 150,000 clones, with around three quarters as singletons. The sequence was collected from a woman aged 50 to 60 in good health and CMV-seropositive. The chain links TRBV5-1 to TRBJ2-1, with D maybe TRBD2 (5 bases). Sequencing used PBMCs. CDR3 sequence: CASRLLEIGEQFF. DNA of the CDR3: TGCGCCAGCAGACTACTAGAGATTGGTGAGCAGTTCTTC.